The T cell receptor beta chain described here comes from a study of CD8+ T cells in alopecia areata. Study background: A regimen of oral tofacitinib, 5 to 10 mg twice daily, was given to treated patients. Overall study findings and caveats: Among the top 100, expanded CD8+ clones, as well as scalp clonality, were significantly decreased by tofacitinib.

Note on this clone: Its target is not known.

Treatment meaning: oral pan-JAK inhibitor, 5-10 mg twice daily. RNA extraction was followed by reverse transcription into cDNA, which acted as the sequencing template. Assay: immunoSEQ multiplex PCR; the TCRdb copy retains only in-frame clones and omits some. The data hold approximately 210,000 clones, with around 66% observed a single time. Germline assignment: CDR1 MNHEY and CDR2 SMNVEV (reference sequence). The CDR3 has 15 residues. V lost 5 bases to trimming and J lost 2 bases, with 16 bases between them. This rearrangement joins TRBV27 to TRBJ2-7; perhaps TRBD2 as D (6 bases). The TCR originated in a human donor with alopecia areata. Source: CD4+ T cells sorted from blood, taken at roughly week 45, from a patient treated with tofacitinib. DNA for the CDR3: TGTGCCAGCAGTCACTTCGGGACTGGAGCCTACGAGCAGTACTTC. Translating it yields CASSHFGTGAYEQYF.